Shown below are 31 T cell receptor beta chains from a single sample sequenced in a study of T-cell memory formation after mild COVID-19. TCRdb processed the 5' RACE reads anew with MiXCR; each CDR3 protein has one entry. The data hold approximately 240,000 distinct CDR3 sequences, with 16% observed a single time. The sample was PBMCs or a T cell subset sorted from them (not recorded which). The receptors originated from a man in his late teens or twenties who had mild COVID-19 (a few samples of this study predate the infection). Cell type and time point are not known.

This clonotype was observed a handful of times. J is TRBJ1-6 and V is TRBV11-2; 8 bases are a match to TRBD1. There are 15 residues in the CDR3. The germline V gene encodes CDR1 SGHAT and CDR2 FQNNGV. Germline trimming cut 4 bases from V and 10 bases from J; bases unmatched to any gene: 9. CDR3 residues: CASSSRTGLGSPLHF. For the CDR3, the DNA is TGTGCCAGCAGCTCCCGGACAGGGTTAGGGTCACCCCTCCACTTT.

This clonotype showed up many times. The chain carries TRBV10-3 and TRBJ1-3; a weak D match, TRBD1 (6 bases). V lost 6 bases and J lost 1, with 13 bases in between. Germline V CDR1 and CDR2: ENHRY, SYGVKD. The CDR3 spans 15 residues. Here the CDR3 reads CAIRLGGRSGNTIYF. In DNA form, the CDR3 reads TGTGCCATCAGACTCGGGGGGCGGTCTGGAAACACCATATATTTT.

The CDR3 protein is CASTPADGAGEKLFF. DNA of the CDR3: TGTGCCAGCACCCCGGCCGATGGGGCGGGTGAAAAACTGTTTTTT. The chain has TRBV12-3 or TRBV12-4 and TRBJ1-4, with a weak D call TRBD1 (5 bases). The CDR3 spans 15 residues. V was shortened by 7 bases and J by 7 bases, with 19 bases between the two germline ends.

The rearrangement joins TRBV7-9 to TRBJ2-2; D is unclear. CDR1 SEHNR and CDR2 FQNEAQ come from the germline V gene (reference sequence). Trimming pared 8 bases from V and 2 bases from J, leaving 6 bases between. The CDR3 totals 12 residues. The DNA for the CDR3 is TGTGCCAGCCGGTCTAACACCGGGGAGCTGTTTTTT. Translated: CASRSNTGELFF.

The chain combines TRBV30 with TRBJ2-1; 7 bases are shared with TRBD2. The CDR3 covers 14 residues. The V and J ends lost 0 bases and 4 bases, in that order; junction bases with no gene match: 3. Germline V gene lookup returns CDR1 GTSNPN and CDR2 SVGIG (reference sequence). Here the CDR3 DNA reads TGTGCCTGGAGTGTTCTAGCGGAGTACAATGAGCAGTTCTTC. It translates to CAWSVLAEYNEQFF.

The rearrangement joins TRBV5-1 to TRBJ2-7, with D unclear. The CDR3 covers 14 residues. Germline CDR1 and CDR2: SGHRS and YFSETQ. V lost 0 bases to trimming and J lost 5 bases, with 12 bases between them. CDR3 loop: CASSLGAPQDEQYF. CDR3 nucleotide sequence: TGCGCCAGCAGCTTGGGGGCACCCCAGGACGAGCAGTACTTC.

The rearrangement joins TRBV20-1 to TRBJ2-3; 7 bases line up with TRBD2. Trimming at V came to 5 bases and at J to 5 bases, leaving 16 bases not matched to a gene. Germline V CDR1 and CDR2: DFQATT, SNEGSKA (reference sequence). This CDR3 region has 16 residues. In DNA, the CDR3 is TGCAGTGCTCCACGTGGGGCGACTAGCAGAAGAGATACGCAGTATTTT. Translation gives CSAPRGATSRRDTQYF.

The chain recombines TRBV25-1 with TRBJ2-2, with D uncertain. The CDR3 is 13 amino acids. The V end was cut by 4 bases, the J end by 2 bases, with 5 bases between. Germline V gives CDR1 MGHDK, CDR2 SYGVNS. In nucleotides, the CDR3 is TGTGCCAGCAGTGTCATTAACACCGGGGAGCTGTTTTTT. Translation: CASSVINTGELFF.

This clonotype was observed a few times. The V call is TRBV12-3 or TRBV12-4, the J call TRBJ2-5; D uncertain. The CDR3 loop spans 12 amino acids. CDR3 residues: CASALDRETQYF. CDR3 DNA sequence: TGTGCGTCGGCCCTCGACCGGGAGACCCAGTACTTC.

This clonotype was seen ten or more times. The V call is TRBV20-1, the J call TRBJ1-1; 9 bases match TRBD1. The CDR3 consists of 12 residues. Trimming took 6 bases from V and 5 from J; bases not matched to a gene: 4. Germline CDR1 reads DFQATT; CDR2 reads SNEGSKA (reference sequence). The CDR3 sequence: CSARQGGTEAFF. DNA of the CDR3: TGCAGTGCACGACAGGGGGGAACTGAAGCTTTCTTT.

This clonotype was picked up a small number of times. This chain uses TRBV20-1 with TRBJ2-1; D call uncertain. The CDR3 has 11 residues. V gave up 3 bases and J gave up 5 bases, with 5 bases separating them. Per germline, CDR1 DFQATT and CDR2 SNEGSKA (reference sequence). The CDR3 region is CSARTDNEQFF. DNA for the CDR3: TGCAGTGCTAGGACGGACAATGAGCAGTTCTTC.

This clonotype appeared a few times. The rearrangement uses TRBV4-3 and TRBJ2-1; 9 positions match TRBD2. V shed 0 bases and J 5 bases; nucleotides not matched to a gene: 14. Germline lookup yields CDR1 LGHNA and CDR2 YSLEER. The CDR3 is 19 amino acids. The chain's CDR3 is CASSQDPRGGAGGHNEQFF. The CDR3 DNA is TGCGCCAGCAGCCAAGATCCCCGTGGGGGAGCGGGGGGCCACAATGAGCAGTTCTTC.

This clonotype was seen ten or more times. The rearrangement joins TRBV20-1 to TRBJ2-5; D is perhaps TRBD1 (6 bases). V lost 2 bases and J lost 1, with 11 bases in between. This CDR3 has 14 amino acids. Germline lookup yields CDR1 DFQATT and CDR2 SNEGSKA (reference sequence). This CDR3 is CSARSGAPQETQYF. The CDR3 bases are TGCAGTGCTAGATCAGGGGCCCCCCAAGAGACCCAGTACTTC.

This clonotype was seen a handful of times. The chain has TRBV2 and TRBJ1-2, with a tentative D call TRBD1 (6 bases). The germline gives CDR1 SNHLY, CDR2 FYNNEI. The V end was cut by 7 bases, the J end by 0 bases, with 15 bases between. The CDR3 totals 15 residues. For the CDR3, the DNA is TGTGCCAGCATCGGGGGACAATATTCTAACTATGGCTACACCTTC. Protein sequence: CASIGGQYSNYGYTF.

This clonotype was counted between two and nine times. The chain employs TRBV12-3 or TRBV12-4 and TRBJ2-5; possible D gene TRBD2, 6 bases. Trimming pared 2 bases from V and 0 bases from J, leaving 7 bases between. This CDR3 has 14 residues. The CDR3 DNA sequence: TGTGCCAGCAGTTTACTAGCGCACCAAGAGACCCAGTACTTC. Protein product: CASSLLAHQETQYF.

CDR3 region: CASSDLTNQETQYF. CDR3 coding DNA: TGTGCCAGCAGTGATCTAACAAACCAAGAGACCCAGTACTTC. The V gene is TRBV2, the J gene TRBJ2-5; no clear D. The CDR3 covers 14 residues. Per the germline V gene, CDR1 is SNHLY and CDR2 is FYNNEI. V was shortened by 3 bases and J by 0 bases, with 8 bases between the two germline ends.

The chain carries TRBV6-6 and TRBJ1-3; D call uncertain. Per germline, CDR1 MNHNY and CDR2 SVGAGI (reference sequence). This CDR3 is built from 16 residues. The ends were cut back, 0 bases at V and 4 bases at J, with 13 bases in the middle. CDR3 in amino acids: CASSYSNRPDGNTIYF. The CDR3 DNA reads TGTGCCAGCAGTTACTCGAACCGGCCAGACGGAAACACCATATATTTT.

This clonotype was seen only a few times. This chain uses TRBV5-1 with TRBJ1-4; D ambiguous. Germline V gives CDR1 SGHRS, CDR2 YFSETQ. The CDR3 is made up of 13 amino acids. V was trimmed by 0 bases and J by 8 bases, leaving 8 bases between them. The CDR3 here is CASSLVSPEKLFF. Here the CDR3 DNA reads TGCGCCAGCAGCTTGGTTTCCCCCGAAAAACTGTTTTTT.

This clonotype was found a few times. The gene calls are TRBV5-1 and TRBJ1-2; D not certain. V dropped 0 bases and J dropped 2 bases, with 5 bases sitting between them. CDR1 SGHRS and CDR2 YFSETQ come from the germline V gene. The CDR3 length is 13 residues. CDR3 in amino acids: CASSLEKNYGYTF. In DNA form, the CDR3 reads TGCGCCAGCAGCTTGGAGAAAAACTATGGCTACACCTTC. The full variable domain, completed using reference TRBV5-1 and TRBJ1-2, is KAGVTQTPRYLIKTRGQQVTLSCSPISGHRSVSWYQQTPGQGLQFLFEYFSETQRNKGNFPGRFSGRQFSNSRSEMNVSTLELGDSALYLCASSLEKNYGYTFGSGTRLTVV.

V usage is TRBV20-1 and J usage is TRBJ2-1, with unresolved D. Per germline, CDR1 DFQATT and CDR2 SNEGSKA (reference sequence). The CDR3 spans 13 residues. The V end lost 1 base, the J end lost 6 bases, and 10 bases lay between the germline ends. Here the CDR3 DNA reads TGCAGTGCTAGAGTTCAGTTGGGCAATGAGCAGTTCTTC. The encoded protein is CSARVQLGNEQFF.

This chain uses TRBV19 with TRBJ1-2; no clear D. Germline assignment: CDR1 LNHDA and CDR2 SQIVND (reference sequence). V was pared by 0 bases and J by 6 bases, with 11 bases between. The CDR3 is made up of 14 amino acids. CDR3 region: CASSIERGPHGYTF. The CDR3 DNA follows: TGTGCCAGTAGTATAGAGAGAGGACCCCATGGCTACACCTTC.

Note on this clonotype: One junction end disagrees with the germline gene, perhaps due to a read error. V gene TRBV29-1 combines with J gene TRBJ1-1; D is perhaps TRBD1 (5 bases). The germline V gene encodes CDR1 SQVTM and CDR2 ANQGSEA. CDR3 length equals 12 residues. The CDR3: CSVDGGNIEAFF. The CDR3 DNA reads as TGCAGCGTTGATGGGGGGAACATTGAAGCTTTCTTT.

CDR3 DNA sequence: TGTGCCAGCAGCTTGGTGCAGTCAGATACGCAGTATTTT. Translation: CASSLVQSDTQYF. The chain employs TRBV5-6 and TRBJ2-3; D is unclear. CDR3 length: 13 residues. V shed 0 bases and J shed 4 bases, with 6 bases lying between them. Germline V CDR1 and CDR2: SGHDT, YYEEEE.

There are a few counts of this clonotype. This chain uses TRBV30 with TRBJ1-5; D not resolved. V lost 0 bases, J lost 9 bases, and 12 bases lay in between. Germline lookup yields CDR1 GTSNPN and CDR2 SVGIG (reference sequence). The CDR3 sequence is 13 residues long. The CDR3 nucleotides are TGTGCCTGGAGTGTGAGGTTCTCCGGGCCCCAGCATTTT. It is translated as CAWSVRFSGPQHF.

The chain carries TRBV7-2 and TRBJ2-1, with TRBD1 as a possible D gene (6 bases). Trimming left V 3 bases short and J 10 bases short, with 10 bases between. Germline V CDR1 and CDR2: SGHTA, FQGNSA. CDR3 length equals 12 residues. The CDR3 region is CASSFWGREQFF. For the CDR3, the DNA is TGTGCCAGCAGCTTCTGGGGGCGCGAGCAGTTCTTC.

V usage is TRBV18 and J usage is TRBJ1-1; D is unclear. Between the trimmed V and J ends, which lost 2 bases and 4 bases, there was a span of 8 bases. The CDR3 covers 13 residues. CDR1 and CDR2 (germline): KGHSH, LQKENI. The DNA of the CDR3 is TGTGCCAGCTCACCATCGGGGTCCACTGAAGCTTTCTTT. Protein product: CASSPSGSTEAFF. Together with reference TRBV18 and TRBJ1-1, the CDR3 gives the full variable domain: NAGVMQNPRHLVRRRGQEARLRCSPMKGHSHVYWYRQLPEEGLKFMVYLQKENIIDESGMPKERFSAEFPKEGPSILRIQQVVRGDSAAYFCASSPSGSTEAFFGQGTRLTVV.

This sequence joins TRBV20-1 and TRBJ2-3; 7 nucleotides line up with TRBD2. The germline CDR1 and CDR2 sequences are DFQATT and SNEGSKA (reference sequence). V lost 6 bases to trimming and J lost 2 bases; unmatched junction nucleotides: 8. The length of the CDR3 is 14 residues. Here the CDR3 DNA reads TGCAGTGCCGCCCACGGGGGGTCCACAGATACGCAGTATTTT. Translated, it gives CSAAHGGSTDTQYF.

The chain has TRBV9 and TRBJ2-3; TRBD1 matches 8 bases. V gave up 1 base and J gave up 6 bases; unmatched junction bases: 4. Germline values: CDR1 SGDLS, CDR2 YYNGEE. The CDR3 covers 14 residues. CDR3 protein: CASSVIGQGDTQYF. DNA of the CDR3: TGTGCCAGCAGCGTAATTGGACAGGGCGATACGCAGTATTTT.

This clonotype was observed a handful of times. The J gene is TRBJ1-1, the V gene TRBV19; TRBD1 matches 7 bases. J gave up 0 bases and V 6 bases, and 10 bases lay outside the gene matches. This CDR3 comprises 16 residues. From germline, CDR1 is LNHDA and CDR2 SQIVND (reference sequence). The CDR3 DNA is TGTGCCAGTAGATCCAGGGGGTTAGGGATGAACACTGAAGCTTTCTTT. Protein: CASRSRGLGMNTEAFF.

The chain links TRBV6-2 or TRBV6-3 to TRBJ2-7, with 11 bases aligning to TRBD2. The CDR3 spans 17 residues. V shed 5 bases, J shed 0 bases, and the junction held 9 bases outside the gene matches. Germline V lookup: CDR1 MNHEY, CDR2 SVGEGT. CDR3 region: CASSPRTSGGYSYEQYV. CDR3 DNA: TGTGCCAGCAGTCCCCGTACTAGCGGGGGTTACTCCTACGAGCAGTACGTC.

This clonotype was picked up a small number of times. V gene TRBV6-1 combines with J gene TRBJ2-7, with D possibly matching TRBD1 (5 bases). The V gene lost 5 bases and the J gene lost 0 bases, with 17 bases spanning the gap. The CDR3 consists of 16 residues. Germline V gene lookup returns CDR1 MNHNS and CDR2 SASEGT. CDR3 DNA: TGTGCCAGCAGTACCCACCGCGCAGGGCTCTCCTACGAGCAGTACTTC. Its protein is CASSTHRAGLSYEQYF.